Below are 6 T cell receptor beta chains sequenced from a single sample in a study of naive and memory T cell subsets (dated by TCRdb to 2016 to 2017). The protocol used for the library was 5' RACE. Data came from an Illumina MiSeq. TCR RNA was reverse transcribed with SuperScript IV using alpha and beta constant region primers for the blood and skin samples. TCRdb reanalyzed the raw reads on its own, using fastp at Q25 for trimming and MiXCR for clone calling, and kept in-frame beta chains. CDR3 protein sequences are deduplicated, and each keeps its most common genes and DNA. This sample lists 25,000 to 30,000 distinct CDR3 sequences; around 21% were detected once. The biggest ten clones account for roughly 1.8% of the sample. Whole blood analysis involved drawing about 2.3 ml of peripheral blood from adult healthy volunteers into Tempus tubes and then extracting RNA following the manufacturer's instructions.

All receptors come from a female donor in good health.

The V call is TRBV11-2, the J call TRBJ1-1; D is possibly TRBD1 (5 bases). The CDR3 is 14 amino acids. The V gene's germline CDR1 is SGHAT and CDR2 FQNNGV. The V end was cut by 6 bases, the J end by 3 bases, with 14 bases between. The CDR3 loop reads CASRLVARDTEAFF. CDR3 DNA sequence: TGTGCCAGCAGGTTGGTGGCCAGGGACACTGAAGCTTTCTTT.

The chain carries TRBV20-1 and TRBJ1-4; perhaps TRBD1 as D (6 bases). Germline V lookup: CDR1 DFQATT, CDR2 SNEGSKA (reference sequence). CDR3 length: 12 amino acids. Trimming removed 5 bases at V and 5 bases at J, with 9 bases between. CDR3 sequence: CSAGQTNEKLFF. The CDR3, as DNA: TGCAGTGCTGGACAGACGAATGAAAAACTGTTTTTT.

In this sample, this clonotype turned up many times. This chain links TRBV18 with TRBJ2-7, with a possible D match to TRBD2 (6 bases). Trimming pared 1 base from V and 1 base from J, leaving 14 bases between. The germline V gene encodes CDR1 KGHSH and CDR2 LQKENI. The CDR3 extends over 16 amino acids. This CDR3 is CASSPLHRGWSYEQYF. The CDR3 nucleotides read TGTGCCAGCTCACCACTTCACCGGGGGTGGTCCTACGAGCAGTACTTC.

In this sample, this clonotype turned up once. The chain combines TRBV7-9 with TRBJ2-3, with D maybe TRBD1 (5 bases). The germline CDR1 and CDR2 sequences are SEHNR and FQNEAQ (reference sequence). CDR3 length: 14 amino acids. V dropped 7 bases and J dropped 1 base, with 12 bases sitting between them. The DNA for the CDR3 is TGTGCCAGCACCATTTCGACAGGCACAGATACGCAGTATTTT. This encodes CASTISTGTDTQYF.

V is TRBV29-1 and J is TRBJ1-1; D remains unclear. V was cut by 5 bases and J by 1 base, with 14 bases left in between. The CDR3 runs 14 residues. Germline V lookup: CDR1 SQVTM, CDR2 ANQGSEA. The CDR3 DNA reads TGCAGCGTTTTAAGAGGTCCGGGGAACACTGAAGCTTTCTTT. Translating it yields CSVLRGPGNTEAFF.

Comments on this clonotype: A read error may explain this, as a much larger clone is one base away. The chain employs TRBV29-1 and TRBJ1-5; D is ambiguous. CDR1 is SQVTM and CDR2 is ANQGSEA in the germline V gene. The CDR3 has 13 amino acids. The CDR3 nucleotides read TGCAGCGTGGACCCGGGGAGCAATCAGCCCCAGAATTTT. It codes for CSVDPGSNQPQNF. Drawing the rest from reference TRBV29-1 and TRBJ1-5, the complete variable domain is SAVISQKPSRDICQRGTSLTIQCQVDSQVTMMFWYRQQPGQSLTLIATANQGSEATYESGFVIDKFPISRPNLTFSTLTVSNMSPEDSSIYLCSVDPGSNQPQNFGDGTRLSIL.